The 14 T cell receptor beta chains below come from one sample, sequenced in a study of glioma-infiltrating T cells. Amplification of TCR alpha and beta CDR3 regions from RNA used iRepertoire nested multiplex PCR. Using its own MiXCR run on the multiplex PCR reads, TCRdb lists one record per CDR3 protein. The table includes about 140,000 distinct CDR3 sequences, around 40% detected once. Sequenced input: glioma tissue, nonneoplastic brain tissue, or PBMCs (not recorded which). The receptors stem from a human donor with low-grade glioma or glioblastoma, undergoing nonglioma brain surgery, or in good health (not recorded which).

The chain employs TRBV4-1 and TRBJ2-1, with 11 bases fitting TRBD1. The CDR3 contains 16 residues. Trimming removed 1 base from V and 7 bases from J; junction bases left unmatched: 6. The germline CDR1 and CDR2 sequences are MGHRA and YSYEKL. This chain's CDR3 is CASSQGTGGRGNEQFF. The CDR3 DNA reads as TGCGCCAGCAGCCAAGGGACAGGGGGCCGTGGGAATGAGCAGTTCTTC.

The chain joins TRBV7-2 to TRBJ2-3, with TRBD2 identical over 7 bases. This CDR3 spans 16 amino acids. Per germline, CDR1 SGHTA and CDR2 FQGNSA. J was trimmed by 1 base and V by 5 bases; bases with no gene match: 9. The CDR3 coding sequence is TGTGCCAGCAGCCTCCAGACTAGCACTGGCACAGATACGCAGTATTTT. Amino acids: CASSLQTSTGTDTQYF.

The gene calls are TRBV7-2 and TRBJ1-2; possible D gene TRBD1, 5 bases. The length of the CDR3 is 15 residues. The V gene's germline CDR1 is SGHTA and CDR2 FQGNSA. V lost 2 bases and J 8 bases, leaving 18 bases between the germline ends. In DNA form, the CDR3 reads TGTACCAGCAGCTTAACTTTCGGGGCTTGGAGGGGCTACACCTTC. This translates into CTSSLTFGAWRGYTF.

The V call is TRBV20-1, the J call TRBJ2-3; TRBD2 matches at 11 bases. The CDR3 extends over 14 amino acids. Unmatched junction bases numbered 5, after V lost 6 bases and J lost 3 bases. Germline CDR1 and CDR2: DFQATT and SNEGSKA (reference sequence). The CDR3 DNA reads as TGCAGTGCCCGACTAGCGGGGTTTACAGATACGCAGTATTTT. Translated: CSARLAGFTDTQYF.

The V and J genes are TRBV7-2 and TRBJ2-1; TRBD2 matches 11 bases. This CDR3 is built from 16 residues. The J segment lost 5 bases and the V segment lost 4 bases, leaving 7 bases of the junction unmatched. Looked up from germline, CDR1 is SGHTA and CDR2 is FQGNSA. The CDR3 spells CASSSWTSGFNNEQFF. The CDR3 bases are TGTGCCAGCAGCTCCTGGACTAGCGGGTTTAACAATGAGCAGTTCTTC.

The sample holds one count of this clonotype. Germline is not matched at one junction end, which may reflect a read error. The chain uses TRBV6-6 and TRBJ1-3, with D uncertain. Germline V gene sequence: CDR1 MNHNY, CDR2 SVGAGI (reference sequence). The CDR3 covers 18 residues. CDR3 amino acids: CGSSYGTDSRYSGNTIYF. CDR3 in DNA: TGTGGCAGCAGTTACGGTACGGATTCCAGGTACTCTGGAAACACCATATATTTT.

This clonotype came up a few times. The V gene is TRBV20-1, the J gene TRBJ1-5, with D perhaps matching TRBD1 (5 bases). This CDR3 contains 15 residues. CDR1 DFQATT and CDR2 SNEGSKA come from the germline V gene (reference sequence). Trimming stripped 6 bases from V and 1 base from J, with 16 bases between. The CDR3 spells CSAGLGTGSNQPQHF. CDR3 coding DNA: TGCAGTGCCGGGCTGGGGACGGGAAGCAATCAGCCCCAGCATTTT.

For the CDR3, the DNA is TGTGCCAGCAGCTTAACTCTGGGTCATGAGCAGTTCTTC. This gives the protein CASSLTLGHEQFF. The chain joins TRBV7-3 to TRBJ2-1; no clear D. V was cut by 0 bases and J by 8 bases, with 8 bases left in between. The CDR3 has 13 residues. CDR1 and CDR2 from the germline V gene are SGHTA and FQGTGA. The whole variable domain, filled in from reference TRBV7-3 and TRBJ2-1, reads GAGVSQTPSNKVTEKGKYVELRCDPISGHTALYWYRQSLGQGPEFLIYFQGTGAADDSGLPNDRFFAVRPEGSVSTLKIQRTERGDSAVYLCASSLTLGHEQFFGPGTRLTVL.

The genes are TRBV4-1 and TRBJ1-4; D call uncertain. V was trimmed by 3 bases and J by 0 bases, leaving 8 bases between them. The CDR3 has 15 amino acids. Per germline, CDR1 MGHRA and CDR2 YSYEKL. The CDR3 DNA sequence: TGCGCCAGCAGCCACGCCAGGTCAACTAATGAAAAACTGTTTTTT. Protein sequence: CASSHARSTNEKLFF.

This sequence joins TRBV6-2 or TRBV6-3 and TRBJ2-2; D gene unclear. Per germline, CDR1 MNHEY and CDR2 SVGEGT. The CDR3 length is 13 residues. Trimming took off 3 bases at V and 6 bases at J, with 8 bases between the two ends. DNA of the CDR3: TGTGCCAGCAGTTATGGGGTCCCCGGGGAGCTGTTTTTT. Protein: CASSYGVPGELFF.

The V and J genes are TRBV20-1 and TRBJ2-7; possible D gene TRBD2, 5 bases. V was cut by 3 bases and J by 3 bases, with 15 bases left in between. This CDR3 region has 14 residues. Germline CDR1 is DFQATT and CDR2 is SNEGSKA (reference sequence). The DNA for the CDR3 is TGCAGTGCTAGTGGACTTCCCGAGGACTACGAGCAGTACTTC. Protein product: CSASGLPEDYEQYF.

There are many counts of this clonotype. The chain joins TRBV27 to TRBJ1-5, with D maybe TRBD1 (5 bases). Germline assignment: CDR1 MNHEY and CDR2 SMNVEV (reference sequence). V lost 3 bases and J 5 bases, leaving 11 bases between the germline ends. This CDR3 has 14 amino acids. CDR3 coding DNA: TGTGCCAGCAGTTTGGAGGGGAAGGATCAGCCCCAGCATTTT. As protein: CASSLEGKDQPQHF.

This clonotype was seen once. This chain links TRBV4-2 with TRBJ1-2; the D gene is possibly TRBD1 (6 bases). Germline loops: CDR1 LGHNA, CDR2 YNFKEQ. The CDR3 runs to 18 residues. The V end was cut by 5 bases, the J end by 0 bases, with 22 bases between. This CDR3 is CASSSRGVPPRANYGYTF. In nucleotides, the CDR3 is TGTGCCAGCAGCTCAAGGGGGGTCCCTCCCCGCGCTAACTATGGCTACACCTTC.

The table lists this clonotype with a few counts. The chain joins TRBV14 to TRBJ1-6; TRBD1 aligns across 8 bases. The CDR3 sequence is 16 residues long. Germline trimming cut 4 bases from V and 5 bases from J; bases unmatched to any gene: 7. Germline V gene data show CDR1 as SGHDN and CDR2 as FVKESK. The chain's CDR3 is CASSRLDRGHNSPLHF. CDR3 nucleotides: TGTGCCAGCAGCCGATTAGACAGGGGCCATAATTCACCCCTCCACTTT.